The TCR beta chain under discussion was sequenced for a study of cytomegalovirus exposure and HLA in healthy donors. Regarding the study as a whole: In presence/absence analyses, roughly uniform sequencing depth across donors was assumed.

Turning to this clone: The target antigen is unknown.

13 Jbeta primers and 60 Vbeta primers were used for the PCR. Using immunoSEQ multiplex PCR, the repertoire was profiled, and TCRdb retains in-frame clones only, with some absent. The repertoire holds approximately 200,000 clones, with roughly 74% as singletons. The receptor was derived from a woman in her twenties or thirties in good health and CMV-seropositive. The sequencing sample was made of PBMCs.

CDR3 loop: CASRSGDYPREGTGELFF. In nucleotides, the CDR3 is TGTGCCAGCAGATCAGGCGACTACCCAAGGGAGGGCACCGGGGAGCTGTTTTTT. The chain recombines TRBV2 with TRBJ2-2; 7 nucleotides agree with TRBD2. J gave up 4 bases and V 6 bases, and 17 bases lay outside the gene matches. The CDR3 covers 18 residues. CDR1 and CDR2 (germline): SNHLY, FYNNEI. Full variable domain (outside the CDR3, taken from reference TRBV2 and TRBJ2-2): EPEVTQTPSHQVTQMGQEVILRCVPISNHLYFYWYRQILGQKVEFLVSFYNNEISEKSEIFDDQFSVERPDGSNFTLKIRSTKLEDSAMYFCASRSGDYPREGTGELFFGEGSRLTVL.